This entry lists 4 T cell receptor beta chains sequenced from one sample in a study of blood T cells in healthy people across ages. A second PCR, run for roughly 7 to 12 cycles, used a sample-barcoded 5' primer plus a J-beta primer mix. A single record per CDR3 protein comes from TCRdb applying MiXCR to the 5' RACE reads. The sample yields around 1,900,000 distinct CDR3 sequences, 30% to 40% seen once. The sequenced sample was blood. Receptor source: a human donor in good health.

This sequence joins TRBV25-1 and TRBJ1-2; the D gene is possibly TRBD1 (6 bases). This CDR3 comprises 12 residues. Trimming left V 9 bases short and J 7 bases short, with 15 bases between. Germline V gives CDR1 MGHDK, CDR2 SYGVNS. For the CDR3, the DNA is TGTGCCAGAAAAACAGGGTTAGGTGGCTACACCTTC. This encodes CARKTGLGGYTF.

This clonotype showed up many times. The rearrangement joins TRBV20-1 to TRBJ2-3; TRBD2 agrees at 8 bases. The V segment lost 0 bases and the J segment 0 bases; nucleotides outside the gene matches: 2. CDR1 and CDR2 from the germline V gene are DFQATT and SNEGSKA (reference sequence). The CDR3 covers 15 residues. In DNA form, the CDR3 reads TGCAGTGCTAGAGAGGTAGCGGGGAGCACAGATACGCAGTATTTT. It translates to CSAREVAGSTDTQYF.

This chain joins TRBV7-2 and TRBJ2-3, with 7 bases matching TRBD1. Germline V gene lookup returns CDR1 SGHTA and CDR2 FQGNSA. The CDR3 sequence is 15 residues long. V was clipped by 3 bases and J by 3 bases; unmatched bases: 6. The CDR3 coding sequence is TGTGCCAGCAGCTTTGACAGGGTTTCAACAGATACGCAGTATTTT. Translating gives CASSFDRVSTDTQYF.

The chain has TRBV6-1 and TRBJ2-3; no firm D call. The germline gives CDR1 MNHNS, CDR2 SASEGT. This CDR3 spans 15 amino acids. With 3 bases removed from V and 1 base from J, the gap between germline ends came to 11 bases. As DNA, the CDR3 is TGTGCCAGCAGTGATAGATCGCTGGGCACAGATACGCAGTATTTT. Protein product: CASSDRSLGTDTQYF.